The source of this TCR beta chain is a study of graft-versus-host responses after intestinal transplantation. Study findings and constraints: Allografts from individuals with graft-donor T cell macrochimerism displayed high graft-versus-host to host-versus-graft clonal ratios. Detection of GvH clones occurred in recipient marrow, and some had their first appearance in ileum or blood.

The method was immunoSEQ multiplex PCR; TCRdb's version includes in-frame clones alone and lacks a portion of them. Of around 120,000 clones in the sample, 90% to 95% were seen once. In the case of this clone: What it binds is not known.

CDR1 is SGHKS, CDR2 YYEKEE, per germline (reference sequence). This CDR3 comprises 11 residues. The V end was cut by 1 base, the J end by 9 bases, with 5 bases between. The clonotype was recovered from a human donor who received an intestinal transplant. V gene TRBV5-5 combines with J gene TRBJ2-1; D gene uncertain. Sample: unstimulated CD4+ T cells sorted from spleen or lymph node cells, taken before intestinal transplant. The CDR3 DNA is TGTGCCAGCAGCTTGTCCGTTGAGCAGTTCTTC. This gives the protein CASSLSVEQFF.